This T cell receptor beta chain was retrieved from a study of blood T cell repertoires in COVID-19. About the research overall: Sites across the United States, Italy and Spain contributed samples from acute and convalescent COVID-19.

Per the original methods: Amplified reference gene primers provided the basis for estimating nucleated cell counts. Sequencing was performed with immunoSEQ multiplex PCR; in TCRdb, only in-frame clones are kept and a portion is missing. The V and J calls and clone size come from that table; D and trimming were worked out from the DNA. Of 210,000 or so clones in the sample, approximately 90% were seen once. Seattle patients were enrolled during active infection and followed longitudinally. Per germline, CDR1 SNHLY and CDR2 FYNNEI. This CDR3 has 14 amino acids. The V end was cut by 5 bases, the J end by 1 base, with 8 bases between.

Sequencing was performed on peripheral blood. The receptor was isolated from a man aged 25-40 years with COVID-19, enrolled during active disease. The V and J genes are TRBV2 and TRBJ2-2; tentatively, D is TRBD1 (6 bases). Written as DNA, the CDR3 is TGTGCCAGCAGTAACAGGGAGAACACCGGGGAGCTGTTTTTT. It is translated as CASSNRENTGELFF.